One T cell receptor beta chain is described in this entry. Antigen unknown. This entry belongs to a study of T cell responses to AZD1222 COVID-19 vaccine. Background on the study: Analysis merged second doses at about 4 or about 12 weeks.

The CDR3 has 14 amino acids. With V trimmed by 7 bases and J by 0 bases, 3 bases remained unmatched. Germline CDR1 reads SNHLY; CDR2 reads FYNNEI. Study findings and constraints: Close to half of spike-specific TCRs reportedly recognize unmutated variant regions. There were vaccine-associated CD4 TCRs across spike, dominant at 160-218 and 743-854.

TCRdb keeps only in-frame clones here, not all; method: immunoSEQ multiplex PCR. The sample has some 120,000 clones, roughly 91% seen once. The sample was peripheral blood, taken on day 0 of AZD1222 vaccination. The receptor's source is an adult in good health. The chain links TRBV2 to TRBJ1-3; 7 positions agree with TRBD1. CDR3 nucleotides: TGTGCCAGCAACCAGGGGGGCTCTGGAAACACCATATATTTT. It yields the protein CASNQGGSGNTIYF.